Below, one T cell receptor beta chain is given with its context. Its matching antigen is unknown. CDR1 SNHLY and CDR2 FYNNEI come from the germline V gene. The CDR3 is made up of 13 amino acids. The germline V and J ends were trimmed by 6 bases and 4 bases, with 12 bases remaining between them. Everyone who donated was a healthy bone marrow donor. This record comes from a study of cytomegalovirus exposure and HLA in healthy donors. Study findings and constraints: Indistinguishability led to the exclusion of some V segments, TRBV6-2 and TRBV6-3 included.

The PCR made use of 60 Vbeta and 13 Jbeta primers. The authors' processing: The authors later counted 65 million to 80 million unique TCR beta chains, around 9.9 million of them shared. TCRdb's table, derived via immunoSEQ multiplex PCR, lists solely in-frame clones and lacks some. V, J and clone size derive from that table, while D and trimming were established from the DNA sequence. The sample comprises 100,000 to 120,000 clones, about 73% of which are singletons, and 1.3% rests with the top ten. The rearrangement uses TRBV2 and TRBJ2-5; the D is unclear. This TCR was sampled from a woman aged 25 to 39 in good health and CMV-seronegative. The specimen was PBMCs. CDR3 DNA sequence: TGTGCCAGCAGCGCCCCGGGTGGAGAGACCCAGTACTTC. Its translation: CASSAPGGETQYF. The whole variable domain, remainder taken from reference TRBV2 and TRBJ2-5, is EPEVTQTPSHQVTQMGQEVILRCVPISNHLYFYWYRQILGQKVEFLVSFYNNEISEKSEIFDDQFSVERPDGSNFTLKIRSTKLEDSAMYFCASSAPGGETQYFGPGTRLLVL.